The clone carrying this T cell receptor (beta chain) was counted once. Treatment described: 15 Gy SBRT to primary tumor, nephrectomy 4 weeks later. The data were obtained in a study of radiation and T cells in renal cell carcinoma. Sequencing was performed with immunoSEQ multiplex PCR; in TCRdb, only in-frame clones are kept and a portion is missing. The sample comprises roughly 9,000 clones, around 50% of which are singletons, and roughly 19% rests with the top ten. Germline V gives CDR1 MDHEN, CDR2 SYDVKM. The CDR3 runs 12 residues. V dropped 7 bases and J dropped 3 bases, with 10 bases sitting between them.

The input for sequencing was tumor tissue, taken from a patient whose treatment included radiotherapy and nephrectomy. The chain recombines TRBV28 with TRBJ2-7; D is tentatively TRBD1 or TRBD2 (5 bases each). This receptor was identified in a man in his sixties with renal cell carcinoma. CDR3: CASTHGGYEQYF. CDR3 DNA: TGTGCCAGCACCCATGGGGGCTACGAGCAGTACTTC.